The entry below gives a single T cell receptor beta chain sequence along with its context. This entry belongs to a study of control samples from healthy donors and cancer patients. Germline lookup yields CDR1 LNHDA and CDR2 SQIVND (reference sequence). The CDR3 is made up of 14 amino acids. Trimming cost V 2 bases and J 6 bases, with 13 bases left between them. The repertoire was sequenced with immunoSEQ multiplex PCR; TCRdb's copy has only in-frame clones and lacks some. The repertoire consists of 13,000 or so clones, with more than 75% occurring once and the leading ten covering 2.5% to 3%. This receptor was taken from a male donor with melanoma. The gene calls are TRBV19 and TRBJ1-1; D remains ambiguous. The sequenced material came from formalin-fixed, paraffin-embedded tissue. The CDR3 nucleotides are TGTGCCAGTAGTATACCCCTCCTTATTTCTGAAGCTTTCTTT. The encoded protein is CASSIPLLISEAFF.